The 24 T cell receptor beta chains below come from one sample, sequenced in a study of T cell repertoires in aging, cancer and after chemotherapy. Rearranged V-D-J TRB sequences were amplified with a mixed TRB-A/B primer pool. Using its own MiXCR run on the multiplex PCR reads, TCRdb lists one record per CDR3 protein. The sample holds around 7,000 distinct CDR3 sequences, 40% seen once. The template was genomic DNA from peripheral blood, not RNA. Specimen: blood. These receptor sequences come from a human donor in good health.

The chain joins TRBV7-9 to TRBJ2-1; TRBD1 matches at 7 bases. V dropped 3 bases and J dropped 2; count of bases not matched to a gene: 7. Germline V gene data show CDR1 as SEHNR and CDR2 as FQNEAQ (reference sequence). There are 16 residues in the CDR3. The CDR3 here is CASSFASQGAYNEQFF. For the CDR3, the DNA is TGTGCCAGCAGCTTCGCCAGTCAGGGGGCCTACAATGAGCAGTTCTTC.

This clonotype was seen once. This sequence joins TRBV7-6 and TRBJ1-5; no reliable D call. This CDR3 spans 12 amino acids. Germline-derived CDR1 and CDR2 are SGHVS and FNYEAQ. With 4 bases removed from V and 7 bases from J, the gap between germline ends came to 8 bases. The CDR3 protein is CASSSPGQPQHF. CDR3 nucleotides: TGTGCCAGCAGCTCCCCTGGGCAGCCCCAGCATTTT.

With regard to this clonotype: One end of the junction is discordant with germline, which a read error may explain. This rearrangement joins TRBV4-2 to TRBJ2-1; 13 nucleotides align to TRBD2. CDR1 is LGHNA, CDR2 YNFKEQ, per germline. The CDR3 has 16 amino acids. The CDR3 sequence: CASSLLGLAGAGEQFF. CDR3 nucleotides: TGCGCCAGCAGCCTCCTCGGACTAGCGGGGGCCGGTGAGCAGTTCTTC.

This clonotype has only a few counts. J is TRBJ1-2 and V is TRBV20-1, with 10 positions matching TRBD1. V was pared by 6 bases and J by 2 bases, with 9 bases of the junction left unmatched. Germline-derived CDR1 and CDR2 are DFQATT and SNEGSKA (reference sequence). This CDR3 has 15 residues. CDR3 nucleotide sequence: TGCAGTGCCCCAACGACGGGACAGGGGAACTATGGCTACACCTTC. It yields the protein CSAPTTGQGNYGYTF.

This clonotype was picked up a small number of times. The gene calls are TRBV19 and TRBJ2-3; 10 nucleotides match TRBD2. V trimming: 4 bases; J trimming: 6 bases; junction bases outside the gene matches: 7. The CDR3 has 15 amino acids. CDR1 is LNHDA and CDR2 is SQIVND in the germline V gene (reference sequence). CDR3 amino acids: CASSTLAGSQDTQYF. The CDR3 DNA reads TGTGCCAGTAGTACACTAGCGGGGTCGCAGGATACGCAGTATTTT.

The chain uses TRBV6-5 and TRBJ2-7; perhaps D is TRBD1 or TRBD2 (5 bases each). Germline CDR1 and CDR2: MNHEY and SVGAGI. V was cut by 10 bases and J by 0 bases, with 19 bases left in between. The CDR3 has 15 amino acids. CDR3 sequence (DNA): TGTGCCACACAATTGGAGGACGACAGCTCCTACGAGCAGTACTTC. Translated: CATQLEDDSSYEQYF.

The chain recombines TRBV12-3 or TRBV12-4 with TRBJ2-1; 10 bases match TRBD2. The J segment lost 5 bases and the V segment lost 5 bases, leaving 6 bases of the junction unmatched. The CDR3 extends over 15 amino acids. The CDR3 sequence is CASSPLAGAHNEQFF. CDR3 nucleotides: TGTGCCAGCAGTCCGCTAGCGGGGGCACACAATGAGCAGTTCTTC.

This clonotype turned up a few times. This chain links TRBV12-3 or TRBV12-4 with TRBJ2-7, with TRBD1 matching 7 bases. V was pared by 6 bases and J by 0 bases, with 5 bases of the junction left unmatched. CDR3 length: 14 amino acids. The CDR3 spells CASRAGQDSYEQYF. CDR3 nucleotide sequence: TGTGCCAGCAGAGCCGGACAGGACTCCTACGAGCAGTACTTC.

The rearrangement uses TRBV12-5 and TRBJ2-7, with D possibly TRBD2 on 5 matching bases. Germline CDR1 LGHNT, CDR2 FRNRAP. V gave up 0 bases and J gave up 0 bases, with 12 bases separating them. CDR3 length: 16 residues. The CDR3 spells CASGLVEGVPSYEQYF. The CDR3 DNA follows: TGTGCTAGTGGTTTGGTAGAGGGCGTCCCCTCCTACGAGCAGTACTTC.

This clonotype has more than one count but fewer than ten. The CDR3 region is CASSENENEKLFF. DNA for the CDR3: TGTGCCAGCAGTGAAAACGAGAATGAAAAACTGTTTTTT. The J gene is TRBJ1-4, the V gene TRBV6-1; no definite D call. V gave up 2 bases and J gave up 5 bases, with 6 bases separating them. The CDR3 is 13 amino acids. Germline V gene lookup returns CDR1 MNHNS and CDR2 SASEGT.

This clonotype was found a few times. The chain uses TRBV6-6 and TRBJ2-5; maybe TRBD1 (6 bases). Germline CDR1 MNHNY, CDR2 SVGAGI (reference sequence). Trimming took 1 base from V and 4 from J, leaving 10 bases between them. The CDR3 is 14 residues long. CDR3 loop: CASSYYRVGETQYF. In nucleotides, the CDR3 is TGTGCCAGCAGTTACTACAGGGTTGGAGAGACCCAGTACTTC.

The genes are TRBV27 and TRBJ2-1; 8 nucleotides match TRBD2. Germline-derived CDR1 and CDR2 are MNHEY and SMNVEV (reference sequence). The J segment lost 0 bases and the V segment lost 7 bases, leaving 11 bases of the junction unmatched. This CDR3 spans 17 amino acids. The CDR3 is CASTTLSGASSYNEQFF. DNA for the CDR3: TGTGCCAGCACCACACTTAGCGGGGCCAGCTCCTACAATGAGCAGTTCTTC.

This chain links TRBV7-3 with TRBJ2-5; D is perhaps TRBD1 (6 bases). V lost 2 bases and J lost 5, with 9 bases in between. CDR1 and CDR2 (germline): SGHTA, FQGTGA. The CDR3 sequence is 13 residues long. CDR3 region: CASSLGGGETQYF. CDR3 in DNA: TGTGCCAGCAGCTTAGGGGGCGGGGAGACCCAGTACTTC.

V and J are TRBV6-1 and TRBJ2-3, with D possibly matching TRBD2 (6 bases). The V gene's germline CDR1 is MNHNS and CDR2 SASEGT. CDR3 length equals 14 residues. Deletions cut 5 bases from V and 8 bases from J, with 17 bases between. The CDR3 sequence: CASSSAAGGVTQYF. The CDR3 DNA reads as TGTGCCAGCAGTTCAGCGGCCGGAGGGGTTACGCAGTATTTT.

The rearrangement uses TRBV6-5 and TRBJ1-3; D possibly corresponds to TRBD1 (5 bases). This CDR3 contains 14 residues. Trimming took off 2 bases at V and 1 base at J, with 6 bases between the two ends. Germline V gene sequence: CDR1 MNHEY, CDR2 SVGAGI. CDR3 protein: CASSYGGSGNTIYF. The CDR3 nucleotides are TGTGCCAGCAGTTACGGGGGTTCTGGAAACACCATATATTTT.

The V and J genes are TRBV4-1 and TRBJ2-5; D unresolved. This CDR3 is 13 amino acids long. Trimming stripped 2 bases from V and 6 bases from J, with 10 bases between. In germline, CDR1 is MGHRA, CDR2 YSYEKL. The CDR3 DNA is TGCGCCAGCAGCCAAATGGAGCCCAAGACCCAGTACTTC. It yields the protein CASSQMEPKTQYF.

This clonotype was seen only a few times. The rearrangement joins TRBV30 to TRBJ2-3, with D perhaps matching TRBD2 (5 bases). Per the germline V gene, CDR1 is GTSNPN and CDR2 is SVGIG (reference sequence). Trimming took off 3 bases at V and 5 bases at J, with 15 bases between the two ends. CDR3 length: 14 residues. The CDR3 nucleotides are TGTGCCTGGAGAGACTACCCCCTGGGAGATACGCAGTATTTT. Its translation: CAWRDYPLGDTQYF.

This chain uses TRBV11-2 with TRBJ2-1; D is ambiguous. V was shortened by 1 base and J by 3 bases, with 7 bases between the two germline ends. The CDR3 runs to 14 residues. Germline CDR1 SGHAT, CDR2 FQNNGV. CDR3 loop: CASSLGGNYNEQFF. Here the CDR3 DNA reads TGTGCCAGCAGCTTAGGTGGCAACTACAATGAGCAGTTCTTC.

This chain connects TRBV29-1 to TRBJ2-3; D unresolved. The CDR3 contains 12 residues. In germline, CDR1 is SQVTM, CDR2 ANQGSEA. V lost 3 bases and J 7 bases, leaving 11 bases between the germline ends. The CDR3 sequence: CSVDLLLNTQYF. DNA for the CDR3: TGCAGCGTTGACCTCCTCCTTAATACGCAGTATTTT.

About this clonotype: The conserved final phenylalanine or tryptophan is absent from the CDR3, which likely points to a read error. No DNA is shown, since the ends of the CDR3 on it are uncertain; the CDR3 is the one TCRdb lists. V is TRBV11-2 and J is TRBJ2-4; the table calls TRBD1, which could not be checked here. Looked up from germline, CDR1 is SGHAT and CDR2 is FQNNGV. The CDR3 contains 14 residues when both ends are counted. The CDR3 sequence is CASSLDDTGTGTAV.

The V and J genes are TRBV19 and TRBJ1-2, with a tentative D call TRBD1 (6 bases). The V and J ends lost 5 bases and 2 bases respectively, with 15 bases between them. The CDR3 consists of 15 residues. Germline values: CDR1 LNHDA, CDR2 SQIVND (reference sequence). The CDR3 loop reads CASSPPPGENYGYTF. The CDR3 coding sequence is TGTGCCAGTAGTCCCCCCCCAGGGGAAAACTATGGCTACACCTTC.

This clonotype has just a few counts. V and J are TRBV6-8 and TRBJ2-7; D is undetermined. Germline-derived CDR1 and CDR2 are MNHGY and SAAAGT. V was clipped by 2 bases and J by 3 bases, with 11 bases between them. The CDR3 is 14 amino acids. The CDR3 nucleotides are TGTGCCAGCAGTTACCGCAGTCGTTGCTACGAGCAGTACTTC. It specifies CASSYRSRCYEQYF.

This clonotype has just a few counts. The chain is built from TRBV4-1 and TRBJ2-7, with no clear D. Germline CDR1 reads MGHRA; CDR2 reads YSYEKL. Deletions cut 0 bases from V and 2 bases from J, with 5 bases between. The CDR3 is 13 residues long. In nucleotides, the CDR3 is TGCGCCAGCAGCCAAGATCTGGCCTACGAGCAGTACTTC. Its protein product is CASSQDLAYEQYF.

The rearrangement joins TRBV20-1 to TRBJ2-7; TRBD2 agrees at 9 bases. V was clipped by 2 bases and J by 3 bases; unmatched bases: 5. This CDR3 has 14 amino acids. CDR1 is DFQATT, CDR2 SNEGSKA, per germline (reference sequence). The CDR3 here is CSARPASGDYEQYF. CDR3 DNA sequence: TGCAGTGCTAGACCGGCTAGCGGGGACTACGAGCAGTACTTC.